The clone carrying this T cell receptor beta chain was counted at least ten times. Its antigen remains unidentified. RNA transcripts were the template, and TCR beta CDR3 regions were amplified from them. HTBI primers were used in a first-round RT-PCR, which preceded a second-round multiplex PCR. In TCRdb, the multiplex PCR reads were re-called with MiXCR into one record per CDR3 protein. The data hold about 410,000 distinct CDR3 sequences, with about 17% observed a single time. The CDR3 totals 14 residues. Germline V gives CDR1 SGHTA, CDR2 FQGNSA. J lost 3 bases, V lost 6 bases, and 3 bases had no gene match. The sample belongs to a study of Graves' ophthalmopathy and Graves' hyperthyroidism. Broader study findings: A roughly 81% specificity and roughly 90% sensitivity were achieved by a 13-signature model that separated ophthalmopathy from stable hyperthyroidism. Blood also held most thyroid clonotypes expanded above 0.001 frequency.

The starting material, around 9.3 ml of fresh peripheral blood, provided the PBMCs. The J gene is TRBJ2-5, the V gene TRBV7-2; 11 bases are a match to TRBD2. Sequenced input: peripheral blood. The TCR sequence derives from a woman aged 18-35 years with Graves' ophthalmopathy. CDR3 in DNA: TGTGCCAGCAGTCCACTAGCGGGAGAAGAGACCCAGTACTTC. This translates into CASSPLAGEETQYF.